One sample yielded the 26 T cell receptor beta chains listed below, sequenced in a study of read filtering for tumor transcriptome and immune sequencing. This library used approximately 390 ng RNA and molecular barcoded adaptors spanning alpha/delta and beta/gamma chains. MiXCR was run by TCRdb on the reads, yielding one entry per CDR3 protein. The sample consists of about 58,000 distinct CDR3 sequences, approximately 13% of them appearing once. Sequenced: a population of CD138-negative cells sorted from bone marrow. The receptors come from a donor at least 40 years old with multiple myeloma.

CDR3 sequence: CATSPSGTGASQETQYF. The CDR3 nucleotides are TGTGCCACCAGTCCCTCCGGGACAGGGGCTTCGCAAGAGACCCAGTACTTC. This rearrangement joins TRBV15 to TRBJ2-5, with 10 bases lining up with TRBD1. J lost 2 bases, V lost 6 bases, and 12 bases had no gene match. CDR3 length: 17 residues. Germline V gives CDR1 LNHNV, CDR2 YYDKDF (reference sequence). Supplemented by reference TRBV15 and TRBJ2-5, the full variable domain reads DAMVIQNPRYQVTQFGKPVTLSCSQTLNHNVMYWYQQKSSQAPKLLFHYYDKDFNNEADTPDNFQSRRPNTSFCFLDIRSPGLGDTAMYLCATSPSGTGASQETQYFGPGTRLLVL.

This clonotype appeared a single time. One end of the junction varies from germline; a read error may be responsible. The chain couples TRBV4-1 to TRBJ1-6; 9 bases match TRBD1. The CDR3 covers 17 residues. Germline assignment: CDR1 MGHRA and CDR2 YSYEKL. This CDR3 reads CVSSQGGQGVGNSPLHF. The DNA of the CDR3 is TGCGTCAGCAGTCAGGGGGGACAGGGAGTGGGGAATTCACCCCTCCACTTT.

This clonotype has a count of ten or more. The V and J genes are TRBV24-1 and TRBJ2-7, with D possibly called TRBD1 or TRBD2 (5 bases each). CDR1 and CDR2 (germline): KGHDR, SFDVKD. The CDR3 spans 14 residues. V was cut by 5 bases and J by 2 bases, with 12 bases left in between. CDR3 region: CATSGDGPAYEQYF. Here the CDR3 DNA reads TGTGCCACCAGTGGGGACGGGCCTGCCTACGAGCAGTACTTC.

This clonotype was picked up many times. V and J are TRBV27 and TRBJ2-1; 7 nucleotides align to TRBD2. CDR1 is MNHEY and CDR2 is SMNVEV in the germline V gene (reference sequence). CDR3 length equals 17 residues. The junction had 14 bases not matched to a gene; V was cut back by 4 bases and J by 5 bases. CDR3: CASSSAGGGDLNNEQFF. The CDR3 coding sequence is TGTGCCAGCAGTTCGGCTGGCGGGGGAGACCTAAACAATGAGCAGTTCTTC.

This clonotype was observed many times. The V and J genes are TRBV20-1 and TRBJ2-7; tentatively, D is TRBD1 (5 bases). Trimming removed 5 bases at V and 3 bases at J, with 8 bases between. Germline CDR1 and CDR2: DFQATT and SNEGSKA (reference sequence). This CDR3 comprises 11 residues. For the CDR3, the DNA is TGCAGTGCTGTTCAGGGCTACGAGCAGTACTTC. It specifies CSAVQGYEQYF.

As concerns this clonotype: This sequence may be a read error, since a much larger clone differs from it by one base. V usage is TRBV4-1 and J usage is TRBJ1-5; D gene unclear. This CDR3 has 16 amino acids. From germline, CDR1 is MGHRA and CDR2 YSYEKL. For the CDR3, the DNA is TGCGTCAGCAGCCAAGATGTGGCTGTAAGCAATCAGCCCCAGCATTTT. This translates into CVSSQDVAVSNQPQHF.

This clonotype has a count of ten or more. The chain carries TRBV2 and TRBJ2-7; a possible D gene is TRBD1 (6 bases). Germline lookup yields CDR1 SNHLY and CDR2 FYNNEI. Trimming took off 7 bases at V and 4 bases at J, with 17 bases between the two ends. There are 14 residues in the CDR3. CDR3 coding DNA: TGTGCCAGCATCGAGGTCAGGGGCGGTTACGAGCAGTACTTC. It encodes CASIEVRGGYEQYF.

The CDR3 reads CSARDSNKETQYF. CDR3 sequence (DNA): TGCAGTGCGAGGGACAGTAATAAAGAGACCCAGTACTTC. The V call is TRBV20-1, the J call TRBJ2-5; the match to TRBD1 covers 7 bases. Trimming removed 6 bases from V and 3 bases from J; junction bases left unmatched: 7. The germline gives CDR1 DFQATT, CDR2 SNEGSKA (reference sequence). The CDR3 is 13 amino acids.

In its sample, this clonotype was seen a few times. This could be a read error, since a much larger clone is one nucleotide away. Without the conserved terminal phenylalanine or tryptophan, this CDR3 likely stems from a read error. The V call is TRBV20-1, the J call TRBJ1-1; 11 nucleotides align to TRBD1. The CDR3 consists of 14 residues. Germline CDR1 reads DFQATT; CDR2 reads SNEGSKA (reference sequence). Trimming cost V 3 bases and J 2 bases; bases outside gene matches: 2. CDR3 protein: CSARDRGRNTEAFS. CDR3 coding DNA: TGCAGTGCTAGGGACAGGGGGCGCAACACTGAAGCTTTCTCT.

This clonotype was counted a few times. The chain is built from TRBV5-1 and TRBJ2-3; D call uncertain. V lost 2 bases, J lost 2 bases, and 6 bases lay in between. The CDR3 spans 13 residues. Germline V gene sequence: CDR1 SGHRS, CDR2 YFSETQ. The CDR3 DNA follows: TGCGCCAGCAGCTTACAGTCCACAGATACGCAGTATTTT. It yields the protein CASSLQSTDTQYF.

This clonotype was seen many times. V gene TRBV20-1 combines with J gene TRBJ2-3; no firm D call. The germline V gene has CDR1 DFQATT and CDR2 SNEGSKA (reference sequence). CDR3 length: 13 amino acids. Trimming stripped 2 bases from V and 5 bases from J, with 11 bases between. The CDR3 DNA reads as TGCAGTGCTAGAACCCTAGGTGGAGATACGCAGTATTTT. Its translation is CSARTLGGDTQYF.

This clonotype showed up many times. The chain has TRBV3-1 and TRBJ2-7; 7 bases agree with TRBD1. This CDR3 spans 13 amino acids. Germline CDR1 reads LGHDT; CDR2 reads YNNKEL (reference sequence). V lost 5 bases and J lost 5; bases outside the gene matches: 6. CDR3 residues: CASSNRGWDEQYF. The DNA of the CDR3 is TGTGCCAGCAGCAACAGGGGTTGGGACGAGCAGTACTTC.

This clonotype came up many times. The rearrangement links TRBV19 to TRBJ2-7; D unresolved. Deletions cut 9 bases from V and 6 bases from J, with 15 bases between. Germline CDR1 and CDR2: LNHDA and SQIVND (reference sequence). The CDR3 sequence is 12 residues long. CDR3 nucleotides: TGTGCCAGCCGGACCCGCACGGGCGAGCAGTACTTC. The encoded protein is CASRTRTGEQYF.

This clonotype appeared many times. This chain links TRBV30 with TRBJ2-7; maybe TRBD1 (6 bases). CDR3 length: 13 amino acids. Looked up from germline, CDR1 is GTSNPN and CDR2 is SVGIG (reference sequence). Trimming removed 4 bases at V and 4 bases at J, with 14 bases between. The CDR3 reads CAWTTGQKYEQYF. CDR3 nucleotide sequence: TGTGCCTGGACCACCGGACAGAAGTACGAGCAGTACTTC. The whole variable domain, remainder taken from reference TRBV30 and TRBJ2-7, is SQTIHQWPATLVQPVGSPLSLECTVEGTSNPNLYWYRQAAGRGLQLLFYSVGIGQISSEVPQNLSASRPQDRQFILSSKKLLLSDSGFYLCAWTTGQKYEQYFGPGTRLTVT.

This clonotype was counted only a few times. J is TRBJ2-1 and V is TRBV6-2 or TRBV6-3; possibly TRBD1 for D (6 bases). CDR3 length: 13 residues. The germline CDR1 and CDR2 sequences are MNHEY and SVGEGT. V lost 10 bases to trimming and J lost 7 bases, with 17 bases between them. CDR3 protein: CATLGTSRNEQFF. The CDR3 DNA is TGTGCCACCCTGGGGACATCACGTAATGAGCAGTTCTTC.

This clonotype was picked up many times. The J gene is TRBJ1-4, the V gene TRBV4-2; D is unresolved. The V and J ends lost 8 bases and 5 bases respectively, with 12 bases between them. The germline CDR1 and CDR2 sequences are LGHNA and YNFKEQ. This CDR3 spans 13 amino acids. The CDR3 DNA is TGTGCCAGCCGATCTCCGAAAAATGAAAAACTGTTTTTT. Translation: CASRSPKNEKLFF.

This clonotype was found many times. The chain combines TRBV6-2 or TRBV6-3 with TRBJ2-7; D uncertain. The V gene lost 4 bases and the J gene lost 7 bases, with 11 bases spanning the gap. The CDR3 length is 12 residues. The germline gives CDR1 MNHEY, CDR2 SVGEGT. CDR3: CASSSPMGEQYF. DNA of the CDR3: TGTGCCAGCAGTTCACCTATGGGGGAGCAGTACTTC.

This clonotype was counted at least ten times. The chain links TRBV29-1 to TRBJ1-1; D unclear. The CDR3 consists of 11 residues. V lost 1 base, J lost 8 bases, and 8 bases lay in between. Germline V gene data show CDR1 as SQVTM and CDR2 as ANQGSEA. Written as DNA, the CDR3 is TGCAGCGTTGAAGGGTATGCAGAAGCTTTCTTT. This gives the protein CSVEGYAEAFF.

This clonotype was observed many times. The rearrangement uses TRBV29-1 and TRBJ2-3; TRBD2 might be the D (5 bases). CDR3 length: 13 amino acids. Germline-derived CDR1 and CDR2 are SQVTM and ANQGSEA. Trimming removed 4 bases from V and 5 bases from J, with 13 bases in between. Here the CDR3 reads CSVGERWLDTQYF. CDR3 in DNA: TGCAGCGTTGGAGAGCGGTGGCTAGATACGCAGTATTTT.

This clonotype came up many times. V is TRBV7-9 and J is TRBJ1-4, with TRBD1 identical over 7 bases. The length of the CDR3 is 15 residues. The germline gives CDR1 SEHNR, CDR2 FQNEAQ (reference sequence). V shed 1 base and J 7 bases; nucleotides not matched to a gene: 6. The CDR3 here is CASSLGRQGGEKLFF. In DNA, the CDR3 is TGTGCCAGCAGCTTAGGCCGACAGGGAGGTGAAAAACTGTTTTTT. The variable domain in full, completed from reference TRBV7-9 and TRBJ1-4, reads DTGVSQNPRHKITKRGQNVTFRCDPISEHNRLYWYRQTLGQGPEFLTYFQNEAQLEKSRLLSDRFSAERPKGSFSTLEIQRTEQGDSAMYLCASSLGRQGGEKLFFGSGTQLSVL.

The chain has TRBV9 and TRBJ1-5, with D possibly being TRBD1 (5 bases). This CDR3 has 15 residues. V was trimmed by 0 bases and J by 3 bases, leaving 10 bases between them. CDR1 SGDLS and CDR2 YYNGEE come from the germline V gene. CDR3 DNA sequence: TGTGCCAGCAGCGTAGACGGGGGGATCAATCAGCCCCAGCATTTT. Translation: CASSVDGGINQPQHF.

This clonotype was counted at least ten times. The junction differs from germline at one of its ends, possibly a read error. The gene calls are TRBV7-7 and TRBJ2-3; D tentatively fits TRBD1 or TRBD2 (6 bases each). The germline CDR1 and CDR2 sequences are SSHAT and FNYEAQ (reference sequence). The CDR3 is 14 amino acids. The CDR3 region has the DNA TGTGCTAGCAGCTTGGAGGGTGGGGGCGATACGCAGTATTTT. This codes for CASSLEGGGDTQYF.

Notes on this clonotype: With a much larger clone just one base away, this may be a read error. The chain has TRBV6-5 and TRBJ2-4, with D possibly matching TRBD1 (5 bases). Germline assignment: CDR1 MNHEY and CDR2 SVGAGI. The CDR3 runs 9 residues. CDR3 DNA: TGTGCCAGCAAGGAGACAGCACTTTTC. This gives the protein CASKETALF.

This clonotype showed up many times. The V gene is TRBV4-1, the J gene TRBJ2-3, with 15 bases identical to TRBD2. Trimming took 0 bases from V and 9 from J; bases not matched to a gene: 16. CDR1 and CDR2 from the germline V gene are MGHRA and YSYEKL. This CDR3 is 20 amino acids long. In DNA form, the CDR3 reads TGCGCCAGCAGCCAAGAATTCTTCGGGACTAGCGGGGGGACGATTCCCACGCAGTATTTT. Amino acid sequence: CASSQEFFGTSGGTIPTQYF.

This clonotype came up a few times. A read error may be the cause here, since a much bigger clone is one base away. J is TRBJ2-7 and V is TRBV18; a weak D match, TRBD1 (6 bases). Looked up from germline, CDR1 is KGHSH and CDR2 is LQKENI. V lost 6 bases and J lost 2, with 11 bases in between. The CDR3 has 13 residues. Here the CDR3 reads CASSSGVTYEQYF. CDR3 DNA: TGTGCCAGCTCGTCAGGGGTTACCTACGAGCAGTACTTC.

This clonotype is categorized as medium-sized. The rearrangement links TRBV6-1 to TRBJ2-1, with 12 bases identical to TRBD2. Germline lookup yields CDR1 MNHNS and CDR2 SASEGT. Trimming removed 8 bases from V and 0 bases from J; junction bases left unmatched: 11. The CDR3 is 18 residues long. This CDR3 is CASCLLLAGGNSYNEQFF. The CDR3 DNA reads TGTGCCAGCTGTCTTTTACTAGCGGGGGGCAACTCCTACAATGAGCAGTTCTTC.